The rows below give T cell receptor beta chains drawn from one sample of a study of CD8 T cells in ankylosing spondylitis. TCRdb used MiXCR to reprocess the 5' RACE reads, holding one entry per CDR3 protein. The data contain roughly 440,000 distinct CDR3 sequences, more than 15% of them singletons. The sequencing sample was made of blood, either unsorted or a sorted T cell fraction (not recorded which). Every receptor here comes from a male donor with ankylosing spondylitis. The CDR3 runs from the conserved cysteine through the conserved F or W. A D gene is named only where the DNA matches it firmly. A row's size may be missing; if present it is once, few, many or a size class.

>TRBJ2-4|NA|11|NA|TRBV7-2
CASSPGDIQYF
TGTGCCAGCAGCCCTGGGGACATTCAGTACTTC
>TRBJ2-1|few|15|TRBD2|TRBV5-8
CASSLPSGSYNEQFF
TGTGCCAGCAGCTTACCTAGCGGGAGTTACAATGAGCAGTTCTTC
>TRBJ2-7|few|11|NA|TRBV2
CASSEKYEQYF
TGTGCCAGCAGTGAAAAATACGAGCAGTACTTC
>TRBJ2-5|NA|14|NA|TRBV2
CASSGRVEQETQYF
TGTGCCAGCAGTGGTCGGGTCGAGCAAGAGACCCAGTACTTC
>TRBJ2-3|NA|14|TRBD1|TRBV29-1
CSVRQGAGTDTQYF
TGCAGCGTTAGACAGGGGGCCGGCACAGATACGCAGTATTTT
>TRBJ2-2|few|16|TRBD2|TRBV7-3
CASSQRLANNTGELFF
TGTGCCAGCAGCCAAAGACTAGCGAACAACACCGGGGAGCTGTTTTTT
>TRBJ2-2|few|13|NA|TRBV6-5
CASSLEHVGELFF
TGTGCCAGCAGTCTCGAACATGTCGGGGAGCTGTTTTTT
>TRBJ2-3|NA|16|TRBD1|TRBV5-1
CASSLDGTGYTDTQYF
TGCGCCAGCAGCTTGGATGGGACAGGATACACAGATACGCAGTATTTT
>TRBJ2-3|few|13|TRBD2|TRBV6-1
CATGSGGTDTQYF
TGTGCCACGGGTAGCGGGGGCACAGATACGCAGTATTTT
>TRBJ1-2|NA|12|NA|TRBV12-3/TRBV12-4
CASSLSTYGYTF
TGTGCCAGCAGTTTAAGCACCTATGGCTACACCTTC
>TRBJ2-7|NA|14|NA|TRBV30
CAWSKSGGYYEQYF
TGTGCCTGGAGCAAATCCGGGGGTTATTACGAGCAGTACTTC
>TRBJ1-2|few|11|NA|TRBV2
CASSGNYGYTF
TGTGCCAGCAGCGGTAACTATGGCTACACCTTC
>TRBJ2-2|NA|14|NA|TRBV6-2/TRBV6-3
CASHGGRVTGELFF
TGTGCCAGCCACGGGGGGCGCGTCACCGGGGAGCTGTTTTTT
>TRBJ2-3|NA|18|TRBD2|TRBV11-1
CASSEPGLAGYSTDTQYF
TGTGCCAGCAGCGAACCGGGACTAGCGGGGTATAGCACAGATACGCAGTATTTT
>TRBJ1-1|few|14|TRBD1|TRBV5-1
CASSEGQVGTEAFF
TGCGCCAGCAGCGAAGGACAGGTCGGTACTGAAGCTTTCTTT
>TRBJ2-1|few|14|TRBD1|TRBV28
CASRRDRVVYEQFF
TGTGCCAGCAGGCGGGACAGGGTGGTCTATGAGCAGTTCTTC
>TRBJ1-5|few|16|TRBD1|TRBV24-1
CATNPSGQELNQPQHF
TGTGCCACCAATCCGAGCGGACAGGAATTAAATCAGCCCCAGCATTTT